The sequence of this T cell receptor beta chain was determined in a study of sequential checkpoint blockade in melanoma. Treatment of the sample: randomized to nivolumab then ipilimumab (arm A) or the reverse (arm B). Assay used: immunoSEQ multiplex PCR; TCRdb lists only in-frame clones, some missing. The sample gives 15,000 to 20,000 clones, around 70% of which show up once; 34% is in the top ten. Trimming took 3 bases from V and 5 from J; bases not matched to a gene: 5. The CDR3 covers 15 residues. In germline, CDR1 is MRHNA, CDR2 SNTAGT. This TCR derives from a human donor with melanoma. The chain carries TRBV6-4 and TRBJ2-3; 10 nucleotides line up with TRBD2. This material consisted of CD8+ T cells sorted from blood (inferred from file names), taken from a patient given nivolumab and ipilimumab in sequence. Here the CDR3 DNA reads TGTGCCAGCAGTGAGATTAGCGGGGGGCAAGATACGCAGTATTTT. Translated, it gives CASSEISGGQDTQYF.